These T cell receptor beta chains were read from a single sample in a study of regulatory T cells in long-lasting Graves disease. TCRdb re-derived calls from the multiplex PCR reads in MiXCR, one entry per CDR3 protein. The table includes some 220,000 distinct CDR3 sequences, around 19% detected once. This same sample was also taken into another study, of T cells in Graves' hyperthyroidism and ophthalmopathy.

The source was peripheral blood mononuclear cells (PBMCs), collected at new diagnosis, from a patient treated with antithyroid drugs. These receptors originate from a woman in her 30s with Graves disease. The CDR3 runs from the conserved cysteine through the conserved F or W.

CDR3 length | J gene | V gene | CDR3 protein
16 | TRBJ1-3 | TRBV30 | CAWSAVSPNARTTIYF
14 | TRBJ2-7 | TRBV7-8 | CASSSVETGDEQYF
16 | TRBJ1-6 | TRBV28 | CASRRDYRDTRSPLHF
12 | TRBJ1-5 | TRBV7-2 | CASSFPGQPQHF
16 | TRBJ1-1 | TRBV30 | CAWSDIQGGGNTEAFF
16 | TRBJ2-1 | TRBV12-3/TRBV12-4 | CASSIRRTTIYNEQFF
16 | TRBJ1-1 | TRBV4-1 | CASSQDARTVNTEAFF
14 | TRBJ1-5 | TRBV20-1 | CSASRPGGRQPQHF
16 | TRBJ2-3 | TRBV30 | CAWRRPGLKDTDTQYF
15 | TRBJ2-5 | TRBV13 | CASSLGWRGQETQYF
15 | TRBJ2-7 | TRBV12-3/TRBV12-4 | CASSSTGGRPYEQYF
16 | TRBJ2-2 | TRBV6-1 | CASRSRPGVRAGELFF
13 | TRBJ2-7 | TRBV29-1 | CSVPGTSAGEQYF
13 | TRBJ1-1 | TRBV5-1 | CASSSGSERGAFF
14 | TRBJ2-7 | TRBV19 | CATFSPDRGGEQYF
14 | TRBJ2-7 | TRBV7-2 | CASSLAGTNYEQYF
15 | TRBJ2-1 | TRBV27 | CASSPGTSGSNEQFF
16 | TRBJ2-3 | TRBV7-9 | CASSPSTRSFTDTQYF
13 | TRBJ1-2 | TRBV18 | CASSLGEEVGYTF
14 | TRBJ1-5 | TRBV18 | CASSSGPGGQPQHF
13 | TRBJ1-2 | TRBV10-2 | CASGGDFYYGYTF
13 | TRBJ1-1 | TRBV29-1 | CSVARQLNTEAFF
15 | TRBJ2-7 | TRBV6-1 | CASSGDRGASLKQYF
15 | TRBJ1-1 | TRBV6-5 | CASSYSFRGGTEAFF
13 | TRBJ2-2 | TRBV29-1 | CSVKQGNTGELFF
14 | TRBJ1-3 | TRBV30 | CAWSAAVTGNTIYF
13 | TRBJ2-5 | TRBV20-1 | CSAEDREKETQYF
16 | TRBJ1-2 | TRBV4-2 | CASSQDRGPRNYGYTF
16 | TRBJ1-6 | TRBV6-1 | CASSDPGQGKASPLHF
14 | TRBJ1-2 | TRBV7-9 | CASSSEGTAYGYTF
14 | TRBJ1-2 | TRBV12-3/TRBV12-4 | CASSLLTANYGYTF
15 | TRBJ1-1 | TRBV20-1 | CSARDARRGNTEAFF
12 | TRBJ1-4 | TRBV24-1 | CATSERNEKLFF
11 | TRBJ1-2 | TRBV12-3/TRBV12-4 | CASSPKYGYTF